This T cell receptor beta chain was captured in a study of identical twins. Each CDR3 protein gets one entry after TCRdb re-called the 5' RACE reads with MiXCR. The table lists about 720,000 distinct CDR3 sequences, roughly 20% of them singletons. V dropped 1 base and J dropped 10 bases, with 11 bases sitting between them. The CDR3 covers 11 residues. CDR1 and CDR2 (germline): DFQATT, SNEGSKA (reference sequence). This same sample was also part of a study on T cells expressing NK-cell markers. As that study records: Among the eight sequenced donors, seven tested HCMV-seropositive and one tested seronegative.

The chain is built from TRBV20-1 and TRBJ2-7; D is perhaps TRBD1 (6 bases). Sequencing was performed on PBMCs. This sequence was found in a young woman in good health. CDR3 residues: CSARAEGQQYF. The CDR3 coding sequence is TGCAGTGCTAGAGCAGAGGGACAACAGTACTTC.